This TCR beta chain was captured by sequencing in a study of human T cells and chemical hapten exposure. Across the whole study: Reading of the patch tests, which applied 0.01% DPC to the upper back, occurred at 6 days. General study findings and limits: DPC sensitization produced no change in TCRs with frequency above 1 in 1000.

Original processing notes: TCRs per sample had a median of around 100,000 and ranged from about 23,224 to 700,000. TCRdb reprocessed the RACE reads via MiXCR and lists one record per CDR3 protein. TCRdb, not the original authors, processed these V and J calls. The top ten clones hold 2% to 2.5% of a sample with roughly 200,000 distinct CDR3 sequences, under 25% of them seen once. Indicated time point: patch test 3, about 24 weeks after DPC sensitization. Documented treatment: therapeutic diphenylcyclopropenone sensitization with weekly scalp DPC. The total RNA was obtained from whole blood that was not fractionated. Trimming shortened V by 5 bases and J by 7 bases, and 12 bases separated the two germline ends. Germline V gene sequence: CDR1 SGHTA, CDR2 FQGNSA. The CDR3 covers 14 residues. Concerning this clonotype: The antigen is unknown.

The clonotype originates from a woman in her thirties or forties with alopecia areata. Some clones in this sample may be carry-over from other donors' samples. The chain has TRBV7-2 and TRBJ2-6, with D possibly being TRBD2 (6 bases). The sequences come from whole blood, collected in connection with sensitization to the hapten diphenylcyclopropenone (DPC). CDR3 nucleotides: TGTGCCAGCAGCCGAGGAGGGGCTGCCAACGTCCTGACTTTC. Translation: CASSRGGAANVLTF. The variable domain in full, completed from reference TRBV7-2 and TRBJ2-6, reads GAGVSQSPSNKVTEKGKDVELRCDPISGHTALYWYRQSLGQGLEFLIYFQGNSAPDKSGLPSDRFSAERTGGSVSTLTIQRTQQEDSAVYLCASSRGGAANVLTFGAGSRLTVL.